Described below is a single TCR beta chain sequence and its context. What antigen it recognizes has not been identified. The listed sequencing device is NextSeq 550. The Human TCR Profiling Kit (MiLaboratory) was used to prepare UMI-labeled 5' RACE TRB cDNA libraries. cDNA synthesis used the entire amount of extracted RNA, and PCR amplification then used the entire amount of cDNA produced. The libraries were made side by side, with each library going through the same number of PCR cycles. In the original analysis: MIGEC and MiXCR extracted about 57,000 +/- 9,900 unique UMI-labeled TRB cDNA molecules per library, requiring at least two reads per UMI. On average, each library contained approximately 40,000 +/- 10,000 functional in-frame TRB CDR3 nucleotide clonotypes without stop codons. After downsampling to 5000 UMI-labeled TRB molecules per sample, diversity metrics such as normalized Shannon-Wiener and Chao1 were calculated in VDJtools. VDJtools was used to calculate clonotype-size-weighted physicochemical properties of the central five CDR3 residues, namely interaction energy, strength, volume and Kidera factor 4. With the reads reprocessed by TCRdb, a single entry stands for each CDR3 protein sequence and no DNA is reported. Clone size and V and J calls follow TCRdb, not the original study. This sample's table lists 110,000 or so distinct CDR3 sequences. 0.36% of the sample lies in the top ten.

This sample was taken from a study of CXCR3-negative and CXCR3-positive naive CD8 T cells (dated by TCRdb to the late 2010s). Study-level background: Roughly 140 million TRB reads were obtained in total, roughly 1.5 +/- 0.3 million reads per library. The TRBV-TRBJ cluster analysis covered naive subsets from about five donors and memory cells from 3 donors. The diversity and physicochemical repertoire analyses included eleven to twelve donors pooled from two independent experiments. General findings and caveats noted by the study authors: Surface CD5, linked to self-reactivity in mice, was comparable between naive subsets; TCR interaction strength was therefore also inferred from TRB CDR3 physicochemical properties. Freshly isolated PBMCs were used for most assays because CXCR3 expression went down partially after cryopreservation. Both naive subsets had comparably high repertoire diversity, while memory CD8+ T cells had much lower repertoire diversity. Within the same donor, TRBV-TRBJ usage looked similar between naive CXCR3-negative and CXCR3-positive cells, but memory cells had distinct patterns. TRB CDR3s from CXCR3-positive naive cells showed higher hydrophobicity (lower Kidera factor 4), lower energy, and higher strength and volume indices than CXCR3-negative naive cells.

Taken from the germline V gene (reference sequence), the CDR1 and CDR2 loops are DFQATT and SNEGSKA. Including cysteine and phenylalanine, the CDR3 has 14 amino acids. DNA for this receptor is not on file. Each CD8+ T cell subset was flow-sorted in triplicate, with over 250,000 cells per subset placed directly into RLT lysis buffer. To keep memory contaminants out, a stringent definition of naive CD8+ T cells was applied: CD45RO-CCR7+CD27+CD95-. Peripheral blood mononuclear cells were isolated from buffy coats by standard density gradient centrifugation. A FACSAria III was used to flow-sort naive CXCR3-negative and CXCR3-positive CD8+ T cells. Total RNA was extracted from sorted cells with an RNeasy Mini Kit.

The sequence links TRBV20-1 to TRBJ2-3; TCRdb designates TRBD2, a call that cannot be tested without DNA. The sequence was collected from a human donor in good health. Some clones in this sample may be carry-over from other donors' samples. Sequencing input: naive CXCR3+ CD8+ T cells from blood. What the cell subset or site label conveys for this sample: CD45RO-CCR7+CD27+CD95- naive CD8+ T cells expressing CXCR3 (TNR3+). The CDR3 sequence is CSASQRGMADTQYF.